These 24 T cell receptor beta chains were all obtained from the same sample, sequenced in a study of blood T cell repertoires in COVID-19. The table came from immunoSEQ multiplex PCR; TCRdb's copy has only in-frame clones and leaves some out. The profile covers 200,000 to 250,000 clones, with approximately 88% appearing a single time and about 3.5% taken by the ten largest. Sequencing was done on a sample of PBMCs or T cells enriched from blood (not recorded which). The source of these receptors is a woman in her twenties or thirties who had been exposed to COVID-19.

V and J are TRBV6-5 and TRBJ2-7; 9 bases are a match to TRBD1. CDR1 and CDR2 (germline): MNHEY, SVGAGI. V was pared by 4 bases and J by 3 bases, with 4 bases of the junction left unmatched. The CDR3 sequence is 14 residues long. CDR3 nucleotides: TGTGCCAGCAGTTCAGGGGACAGGGTCTACGAGCAGTACTTC. Translated, it gives CASSSGDRVYEQYF.

The chain links TRBV3-1 (or the pseudogene TRBV3-2) to TRBJ2-5, with TRBD2 matching 10 bases. The CDR3 spans 14 residues. Germline V gene sequence: CDR1 LGHDT, CDR2 YNNKEL (reference sequence). The J segment lost 4 bases and the V segment lost 4 bases, leaving 3 bases of the junction unmatched. CDR3 region: CASSLAGGGETQYF. CDR3 bases: TGTGCCAGCAGCCTAGCGGGAGGTGGAGAGACCCAGTACTTC.

The rearrangement uses TRBV10-2 and TRBJ2-3, with 7 bases that match TRBD1. There are 15 residues in the CDR3. Germline-derived CDR1 and CDR2 are WSHSY and SAAADI. J lost 3 bases, V lost 5 bases, and 8 bases had no gene match. The CDR3 loop is CASSLDRRGTDTQYF. Here the CDR3 DNA reads TGCGCCAGCAGTCTGGACAGGCGAGGGACAGATACGCAGTATTTT.

Regarding this clone: This CDR3 is also generated by other DNA sequences in the sample. The V and J genes are TRBV7-7 and TRBJ1-1, with D unclear. The V end was cut by 2 bases, the J end by 2 bases, with 6 bases between. The CDR3 is 13 amino acids. Germline V gene data show CDR1 as SSHAT and CDR2 as FNYEAQ (reference sequence). The CDR3 sequence: CASSLSENTEAFF. The CDR3 bases are TGTGCCAGCAGCTTATCAGAAAACACTGAAGCTTTCTTT.

The CDR3 region has the DNA TGCAGTGCTAGTTTGGCCCTCGGGGCTGGAAACACCATATATTTT. This encodes CSASLALGAGNTIYF. The chain combines TRBV20-1 with TRBJ1-3; no clear D. CDR1 DFQATT and CDR2 SNEGSKA come from the germline V gene (reference sequence). V was clipped by 3 bases and J by 2 bases, with 14 bases between them. CDR3 length equals 15 residues.

This sequence joins TRBV30 and TRBJ2-1, with 10 bases matching TRBD2. Trimming cost V 1 base and J 6 bases; bases outside gene matches: 6. There are 15 residues in the CDR3. CDR1 and CDR2 from the germline V gene are GTSNPN and SVGIG (reference sequence). This CDR3 is CAWSEGTSVTNEQFF. CDR3 nucleotide sequence: TGTGCCTGGAGTGAAGGGACTAGCGTCACCAATGAGCAGTTCTTC.

The chain carries TRBV7-3 and TRBJ1-2, with 9 bases identical to TRBD1. V gave up 5 bases and J gave up 7 bases; unmatched junction bases: 11. The CDR3 is made up of 15 amino acids. Germline V CDR1 and CDR2: SGHTA, FQGTGA. CDR3 DNA sequence: TGTGCCAGCAGCCCCAACTCGGGACAGGGTTCTGGCTACACCTTC. As protein: CASSPNSGQGSGYTF.

This chain connects TRBV24-1 to TRBJ2-2; 7 bases are shared with TRBD1. V was pared by 2 bases and J by 3 bases, with 5 bases of the junction left unmatched. CDR3 size: 16 residues. Germline assignment: CDR1 KGHDR and CDR2 SFDVKD. The CDR3 nucleotides are TGTGCCACCAGTGATTCACGGGACAGAGACACCGGGGAGCTGTTTTTT. This translates into CATSDSRDRDTGELFF.

This clone is a singleton in its sample. The identical CDR3 is also encoded by other nucleotide sequences in the sample. The rearrangement joins TRBV19 to TRBJ1-1; 7 bases match TRBD1. With 2 bases clipped from V and 4 bases from J, the junction kept 1 base outside the gene matches. This CDR3 has 13 amino acids. The germline CDR1 and CDR2 sequences are LNHDA and SQIVND (reference sequence). The CDR3 DNA is TGTGCCAGTAGTATACAGGGGGGCACTGAAGCTTTCTTT. This encodes CASSIQGGTEAFF. The full variable domain, completed using reference TRBV19 and TRBJ1-1, is DGGITQSPKYLFRKEGQNVTLSCEQNLNHDAMYWYRQDPGQGLRLIYYSQIVNDFQKGDIAEGYSVSREKKESFPLTVTSAQKNPTAFYLCASSIQGGTEAFFGQGTRLTVV.

The genes are TRBV5-1 and TRBJ1-1; 7 bases map to TRBD1. The junction had 7 bases not matched to a gene; V was cut back by 4 bases and J by 7 bases. Germline CDR1 SGHRS, CDR2 YFSETQ. CDR3 length: 13 amino acids. CDR3 sequence reads: CASSPGQDREAFF. The DNA of the CDR3 is TGCGCCAGCAGCCCTGGACAGGATCGTGAAGCTTTCTTT. The entire variable domain, with the rest obtained from reference TRBV5-1 and TRBJ1-1, is as follows: KAGVTQTPRYLIKTRGQQVTLSCSPISGHRSVSWYQQTPGQGLQFLFEYFSETQRNKGNFPGRFSGRQFSNSRSEMNVSTLELGDSALYLCASSPGQDREAFFGQGTRLTVV.

The V gene is TRBV2, the J gene TRBJ2-1; TRBD2 might be the D (6 bases). The germline gives CDR1 SNHLY, CDR2 FYNNEI. The CDR3 is made up of 14 amino acids. V lost 5 bases, J lost 8 bases, and 16 bases lay in between. CDR3 sequence (DNA): TGTGCCAGCAGTCCGGGAGCACCTAAGGATGAGCAGTTCTTC. As protein: CASSPGAPKDEQFF. The full variable domain, its missing parts supplied by reference TRBV2 and TRBJ2-1, is EPEVTQTPSHQVTQMGQEVILRCVPISNHLYFYWYRQILGQKVEFLVSFYNNEISEKSEIFDDQFSVERPDGSNFTLKIRSTKLEDSAMYFCASSPGAPKDEQFFGPGTRLTVL.

The J gene is TRBJ1-2, the V gene TRBV27; possibly TRBD1 for D (6 bases). CDR3 length equals 13 residues. V was cut by 6 bases and J by 8 bases, with 16 bases left in between. Germline lookup yields CDR1 MNHEY and CDR2 SMNVEV (reference sequence). The CDR3 sequence: CASRLLSGGGYTF. The CDR3 DNA reads as TGTGCCAGCAGACTCCTTTCTGGGGGCGGCTACACCTTC.

The chain employs TRBV4-2 and TRBJ2-5, with 9 bases aligning to TRBD2. Trimming took 0 bases from V and 5 from J; bases not matched to a gene: 10. Per germline, CDR1 LGHNA and CDR2 YNFKEQ. The CDR3 has 17 amino acids. The DNA of the CDR3 is TGTGCCAGCAGCCAAGACGGAATGGGCGGGAGGGCGGAGACCCAGTACTTC. Translating gives CASSQDGMGGRAETQYF.

The V call is TRBV27, the J call TRBJ1-1; a weak D match, TRBD1 (6 bases). Trimming left V 0 bases short and J 5 bases short, with 16 bases between. CDR3 length equals 16 residues. Germline loops: CDR1 MNHEY, CDR2 SMNVEV (reference sequence). The CDR3 DNA follows: TGTGCCAGCAGTTTATCTAGTTGGCAGGGGCGAACTGAAGCTTTCTTT. It yields the protein CASSLSSWQGRTEAFF.

This clone was found once. The chain carries TRBV4-1 and TRBJ2-1, with D possibly matching TRBD2 (6 bases). Per germline, CDR1 MGHRA and CDR2 YSYEKL. The V end lost 1 base, the J end lost 9 bases, and 16 bases lay between the germline ends. The CDR3 extends over 15 amino acids. CDR3 loop: CASSQGREWFAEQFF. In nucleotides, the CDR3 is TGCGCCAGCAGCCAAGGGAGGGAATGGTTTGCTGAGCAGTTCTTC.

The chain recombines TRBV6-2 or TRBV6-3 with TRBJ2-2, with 15 bases that match TRBD2. Germline CDR1 and CDR2: MNHEY and SVGEGT. The CDR3 sequence is 17 residues long. The trim removed 6 bases at V and 3 bases at J, leaving 5 bases unmatched. The CDR3: CASSGLAGGFDTGELFF. CDR3 coding DNA: TGTGCCAGCAGCGGACTAGCGGGAGGGTTCGACACCGGGGAGCTGTTTTTT.

J is TRBJ2-1 and V is TRBV27; 8 bases map to TRBD2. Germline trimming cut 2 bases from V and 6 bases from J; bases unmatched to any gene: 3. Germline V gives CDR1 MNHEY, CDR2 SMNVEV (reference sequence). There are 14 residues in the CDR3. The CDR3 DNA reads as TGTGCCAGCAGTTTAGCGGGAGGAACCAATGAGCAGTTCTTC. This sequence encodes CASSLAGGTNEQFF.

This rearrangement joins TRBV7-9 to TRBJ1-1; D remains ambiguous. The V and J ends lost 3 bases and 0 bases respectively, with 8 bases between them. CDR3 length equals 14 residues. Germline assignment: CDR1 SEHNR and CDR2 FQNEAQ (reference sequence). Written as DNA, the CDR3 is TGTGCCAGCAGCTTCATTCCCATGAACACTGAAGCTTTCTTT. It yields the protein CASSFIPMNTEAFF.

The chain uses TRBV25-1 and TRBJ1-1; the D gene is possibly TRBD1 (5 bases). In germline, CDR1 is MGHDK, CDR2 SYGVNS. The CDR3 length is 15 residues. V lost 4 bases, J lost 5 bases, and 17 bases lay in between. CDR3 protein: CASSAFFRGRTEAFF. The CDR3 DNA reads as TGTGCCAGCAGTGCCTTCTTCCGGGGGAGAACTGAAGCTTTCTTT.

This clone was seen once. The rearrangement links TRBV6-5 to TRBJ1-2; D unresolved. V gave up 2 bases and J gave up 9 bases, with 7 bases separating them. The germline CDR1 and CDR2 sequences are MNHEY and SVGAGI. The CDR3 covers 11 residues. CDR3 residues: CASSYESSYTF. In DNA, the CDR3 is TGTGCCAGCAGTTACGAGAGTAGCTACACCTTC.

This chain joins TRBV3-1 (or the pseudogene TRBV3-2) and TRBJ2-1; D may be TRBD2 (6 bases). This CDR3 region has 17 residues. Germline lookup yields CDR1 LGHDT and CDR2 YNNKEL (reference sequence). V was trimmed by 5 bases and J by 7 bases, leaving 24 bases between them. CDR3 in DNA: TGTGCCAGCAGCACGCGACTACCCGGGAGAGGTCAGAATGAGCAGTTCTTC. Translated, it gives CASSTRLPGRGQNEQFF.

This rearrangement joins TRBV11-2 to TRBJ2-4; D perhaps matches TRBD1 (6 bases). Trimming cost V 6 bases and J 6 bases, with 15 bases left between them. The germline V gene has CDR1 SGHAT and CDR2 FQNNGV. The CDR3 runs to 14 residues. The DNA of the CDR3 is TGTGCCAGCAGTTCGGCAGGGGTCGGAAACATTCAGTACTTC. Amino acids: CASSSAGVGNIQYF.

V usage is TRBV4-1 and J usage is TRBJ2-1; 7 nucleotides agree with TRBD1. The germline V gene encodes CDR1 MGHRA and CDR2 YSYEKL. After removal of 1 base from V and 3 bases from J, the junction contained 6 bases not matched to a gene. The CDR3 has 16 amino acids. In DNA, the CDR3 is TGCGCCAGCAGCCAAGCGGACAGGAGGTTCTACAATGAGCAGTTCTTC. Protein: CASSQADRRFYNEQFF.

The CDR3 sequence is CASSLQGLGNQPQHF. The DNA of the CDR3 is TGCGCCAGCAGCTTGCAGGGGTTGGGCAATCAGCCCCAGCATTTT. The chain couples TRBV5-1 to TRBJ1-5, with D maybe TRBD1 (6 bases). The CDR3 is 15 amino acids. Per the germline V gene, CDR1 is SGHRS and CDR2 is YFSETQ. V dropped 1 base and J dropped 2 bases, with 10 bases sitting between them.